Sequencing of this TCR beta chain was carried out in a study of blood T cell repertoires in COVID-19. Germline trimming cut 4 bases from V and 5 bases from J; bases unmatched to any gene: 17. Germline loops: CDR1 SGDLS, CDR2 YYNGEE. This CDR3 has 18 residues. In the original workflow: Amplification with reference gene primers provided the estimates of nucleated cell counts. Sequenced by immunoSEQ multiplex PCR; TCRdb stores in-frame clones only, minus some. V and J calls and clone size are as listed in that table; D and trimming were resolved from the DNA. The data contain 250,000 to 300,000 clones, 80% to 90% of them singletons.

The receptor was derived from a woman between 65 and 79 years old with acute or convalescent COVID-19. This chain joins TRBV9 and TRBJ2-2, with 7 bases matching TRBD1. Sample: peripheral blood. The CDR3 here is CASSPRDSLQGRTGELFF. The CDR3 DNA reads TGTGCCAGCAGCCCCAGGGACAGCCTCCAAGGTCGGACCGGGGAGCTGTTTTTT. The complete variable domain, with remaining parts taken from reference TRBV9 and TRBJ2-2, reads DSGVTQTPKHLITATGQRVTLRCSPRSGDLSVYWYQQSLDQGLQFLIQYYNGEERAKGNILERFSAQQFPDLHSELNLSSLELGDSALYFCASSPRDSLQGRTGELFFGEGSRLTVL.